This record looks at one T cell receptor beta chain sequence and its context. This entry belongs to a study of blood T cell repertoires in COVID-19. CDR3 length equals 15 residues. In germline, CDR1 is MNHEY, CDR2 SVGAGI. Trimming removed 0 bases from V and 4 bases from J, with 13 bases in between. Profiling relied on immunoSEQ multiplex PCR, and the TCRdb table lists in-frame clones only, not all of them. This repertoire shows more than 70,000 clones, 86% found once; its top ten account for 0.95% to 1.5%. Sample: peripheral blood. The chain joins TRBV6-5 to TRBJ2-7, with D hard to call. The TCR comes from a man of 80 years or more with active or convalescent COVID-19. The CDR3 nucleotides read TGTGCCAGCAGTTACTCTAGGAACGGCGGATACGAGCAGTACTTC. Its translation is CASSYSRNGGYEQYF.